The 15 T cell receptor beta chains below all came from one sample that was sequenced in a study of blood T cell repertoires in COVID-19. The method was immunoSEQ multiplex PCR; TCRdb's version includes in-frame clones alone and lacks a portion of them. The sample holds approximately 210,000 clones, 82% seen once. Sequenced sample: PBMCs or T cells enriched from blood (not recorded which). The receptors were gathered from a middle-aged man who had recovered from COVID-19.

This clone turned up a few times. The chain joins TRBV5-1 to TRBJ1-2; D not certain. The CDR3 is made up of 16 amino acids. Looked up from germline, CDR1 is SGHRS and CDR2 is YFSETQ. Between the trimmed V and J ends, which lost 3 bases and 4 bases, there was a span of 19 bases. Written as DNA, the CDR3 is TGCGCCAGCAGCTCCGGGGTTAGAGCCTCTTCCTATGGCTACACCTTC. Its translation is CASSSGVRASSYGYTF.

This clone appeared a few times. The chain uses TRBV5-1 and TRBJ1-1, with a tentative D call TRBD1 (6 bases). Between the trimmed V and J ends, which lost 1 base and 4 bases, there was a span of 14 bases. The germline V gene has CDR1 SGHRS and CDR2 YFSETQ. CDR3 length: 15 amino acids. The DNA of the CDR3 is TGCGCCAGCAGCTTGACAGGGACTAGAGCCACTGAAGCTTTCTTT. Its translation: CASSLTGTRATEAFF.

This sequence joins TRBV5-4 and TRBJ2-7; a possible D gene is TRBD1 (5 bases). The CDR3 runs 15 residues. In germline, CDR1 is SGHNT, CDR2 YYREEE (reference sequence). V was trimmed by 0 bases and J by 1 base, leaving 11 bases between them. The CDR3 sequence: CASSLDRGLSYEQYV. CDR3 DNA sequence: TGTGCCAGCAGCTTGGATAGGGGTTTGTCCTACGAGCAGTACGTC.

The rearrangement joins TRBV5-5 to TRBJ2-7; the match to TRBD1 covers 7 bases. Germline V gives CDR1 SGHKS, CDR2 YYEKEE (reference sequence). This CDR3 has 14 amino acids. V dropped 4 bases and J dropped 2; count of bases not matched to a gene: 6. The CDR3 bases are TGTGCCAGCAGCGTTACAGGGGTTGCCTACGAGCAGTACTTC. It encodes CASSVTGVAYEQYF.

The chain links TRBV5-1 to TRBJ2-7; weak D call: TRBD2 (6 bases). V was pared by 3 bases and J by 2 bases, with 15 bases between. CDR1 and CDR2 (germline): SGHRS, YFSETQ. The CDR3 runs 15 residues. The CDR3 here is CASSSLGTVTYEQYF. The CDR3 DNA reads TGCGCCAGCAGCTCCCTCGGGACTGTGACCTACGAGCAGTACTTC.

This clone was observed a handful of times. The chain employs TRBV6-5 and TRBJ2-3, with TRBD2 as a possible D gene (6 bases). V dropped 6 bases and J dropped 0 bases, with 10 bases sitting between them. Per the germline V gene, CDR1 is MNHEY and CDR2 is SVGAGI. The CDR3 consists of 14 residues. The CDR3 loop reads CASRLAESTDTQYF. DNA of the CDR3: TGTGCCAGCAGATTAGCGGAGAGCACAGATACGCAGTATTTT.

The chain recombines TRBV4-1 with TRBJ1-2; D gene unclear. The CDR3 spans 15 residues. Germline assignment: CDR1 MGHRA and CDR2 YSYEKL. Trimming took 0 bases from V and 3 from J, leaving 11 bases between them. This CDR3 reads CASSQDLSQDYGYTF. The CDR3 DNA is TGCGCCAGCAGCCAAGATCTCTCCCAGGACTATGGCTACACCTTC.

This clone was recorded once. This chain uses TRBV9 with TRBJ1-6, with D hard to call. Germline CDR1 and CDR2: SGDLS and YYNGEE. Trimming left V 0 bases short and J 7 bases short, with 11 bases between. The CDR3 consists of 15 residues. The CDR3 DNA is TGTGCCAGCAGCGTAGTGGGGTCGGGAAATTCACCCCTCCACTTT. Amino acid sequence: CASSVVGSGNSPLHF.

The V and J genes are TRBV5-1 and TRBJ1-2; D may be TRBD1 (6 bases). Deletions cut 0 bases from V and 4 bases from J, with 13 bases between. Germline V gene lookup returns CDR1 SGHRS and CDR2 YFSETQ. The CDR3 covers 15 residues. The CDR3 DNA is TGCGCCAGCAGCTTGGCGGTAACAGGGACCTATGGCTACACCTTC. Translation: CASSLAVTGTYGYTF.

The chain employs TRBV7-8 and TRBJ1-2, with 7 bases fitting TRBD1. Germline assignment: CDR1 SGHVS and CDR2 FQNEAQ. The CDR3 totals 14 residues. Trimming cost V 5 bases and J 6 bases; bases outside gene matches: 9. CDR3 residues: CASSQTRGRNGYTF. Here the CDR3 DNA reads TGTGCCAGCAGCCAAACAAGGGGGCGGAATGGCTACACCTTC.

The CDR3 protein is CASSYLQRGTEAFF. The CDR3 DNA is TGTGCCAGCAGTTACTTGCAAAGAGGCACTGAAGCTTTCTTT. The gene calls are TRBV6-2 or TRBV6-3 and TRBJ1-1; no firm D call. The CDR3 totals 14 residues. Per the germline V gene, CDR1 is MNHEY and CDR2 is SVGEGT. V lost 1 base and J 4 bases, leaving 10 bases between the germline ends.

The DNA for the CDR3 is TGTGCCAGCAGCCCCGCAGGTACCGAAAGCTACGAGCAGTACTTC. It yields the protein CASSPAGTESYEQYF. V is TRBV7-2 and J is TRBJ2-7; D is unclear. V shed 5 bases and J shed 3 bases, with 17 bases lying between them. The CDR3 is 15 residues long. CDR1 and CDR2 from the germline V gene are SGHTA and FQGNSA.

The rearrangement joins TRBV7-2 to TRBJ2-1, with 8 bases that match TRBD1. With V trimmed by 7 bases and J by 0 bases, 5 bases remained unmatched. This CDR3 has 15 amino acids. Germline values: CDR1 SGHTA, CDR2 FQGNSA. CDR3 coding DNA: TGTGCCAGCAAACAGGGGGGTAACTCCTACAATGAGCAGTTCTTC. Its translation: CASKQGGNSYNEQFF.

This rearrangement joins TRBV28 to TRBJ1-1; D gene uncertain. V was shortened by 8 bases and J by 10 bases, with 17 bases between the two germline ends. Germline loops: CDR1 MDHEN, CDR2 SYDVKM. The CDR3 is 12 residues long. The CDR3 spells CASYLAGRGAFF. In nucleotides, the CDR3 is TGTGCCAGCTACCTAGCAGGACGCGGAGCTTTCTTT.

The chain recombines TRBV5-1 with TRBJ2-2, with D hard to call. The V and J ends lost 1 base and 1 base respectively, with 11 bases between them. CDR1 is SGHRS and CDR2 is YFSETQ in the germline V gene. The CDR3 length is 16 residues. The CDR3 sequence is CASSLTQLQNTGELFF. CDR3 nucleotide sequence: TGCGCCAGCAGCTTGACCCAGTTACAGAACACCGGGGAGCTGTTTTTT.